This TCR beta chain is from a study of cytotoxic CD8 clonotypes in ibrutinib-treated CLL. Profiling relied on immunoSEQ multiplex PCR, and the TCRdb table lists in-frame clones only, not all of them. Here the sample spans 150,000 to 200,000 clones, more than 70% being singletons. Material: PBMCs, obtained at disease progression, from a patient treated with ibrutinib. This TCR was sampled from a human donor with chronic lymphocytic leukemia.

CDR3 residues: CASSYLGAGSPDTQYF. The CDR3 nucleotides are TGTGCCAGCAGTTACTTAGGAGCAGGGTCCCCAGATACGCAGTATTTT. The gene calls are TRBV6-5 and TRBJ2-3; D is possibly TRBD1 (5 bases). Germline assignment: CDR1 MNHEY and CDR2 SVGAGI. This CDR3 region has 16 residues. Between the trimmed V and J ends, which lost 1 base and 4 bases, there was a span of 15 bases.